This T cell receptor beta chain was retrieved from a study of shared clonotypes between healthy human individuals. Study-level findings and limits: Shared across several donors were about 4.6% of the naive CD4 clonotypes. Genetic and exposure-history diversity was limited by the few donors. Memory subsets generally showed smaller estimated richness than naive subsets did. Rarefaction exposed incomplete sorted-subset sequencing despite large depth.

For this clone: Its specificity is not known.

TCRdb keeps only in-frame clones here, not all; method: immunoSEQ multiplex PCR. Here the sample spans approximately 1.4 million clones, 98% being singletons. The CDR3 is 15 residues long. Germline CDR1 KGHSH, CDR2 LQKENI. V was clipped by 2 bases and J by 4 bases, with 12 bases between them. This TCR was sampled from a man aged 30 to 39 in good health. V and J are TRBV18 and TRBJ1-3; D is unclear. The sample comprised naive CD4+ T cells sorted from blood. As to subset: CD45RA+ positively selected. The CDR3: CASSPSPIRGNTIYF. In DNA, the CDR3 is TGTGCCAGCTCACCAAGCCCCATTCGAGGAAACACCATATATTTT.